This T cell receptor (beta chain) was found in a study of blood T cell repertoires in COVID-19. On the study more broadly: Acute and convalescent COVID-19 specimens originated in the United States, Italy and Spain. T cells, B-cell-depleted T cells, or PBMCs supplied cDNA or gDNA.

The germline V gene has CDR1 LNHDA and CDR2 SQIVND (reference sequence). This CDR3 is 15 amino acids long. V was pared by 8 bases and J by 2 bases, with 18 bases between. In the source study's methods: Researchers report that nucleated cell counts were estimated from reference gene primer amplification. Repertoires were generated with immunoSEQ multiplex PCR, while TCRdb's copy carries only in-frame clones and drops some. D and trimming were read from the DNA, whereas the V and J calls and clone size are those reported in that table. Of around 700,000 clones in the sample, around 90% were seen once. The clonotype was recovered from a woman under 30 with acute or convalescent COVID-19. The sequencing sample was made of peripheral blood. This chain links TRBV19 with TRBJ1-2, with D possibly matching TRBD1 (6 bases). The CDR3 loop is CASSSQGMINYGYTF. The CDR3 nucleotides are TGTGCCAGTTCCTCACAGGGTATGATCAACTATGGCTACACCTTC.